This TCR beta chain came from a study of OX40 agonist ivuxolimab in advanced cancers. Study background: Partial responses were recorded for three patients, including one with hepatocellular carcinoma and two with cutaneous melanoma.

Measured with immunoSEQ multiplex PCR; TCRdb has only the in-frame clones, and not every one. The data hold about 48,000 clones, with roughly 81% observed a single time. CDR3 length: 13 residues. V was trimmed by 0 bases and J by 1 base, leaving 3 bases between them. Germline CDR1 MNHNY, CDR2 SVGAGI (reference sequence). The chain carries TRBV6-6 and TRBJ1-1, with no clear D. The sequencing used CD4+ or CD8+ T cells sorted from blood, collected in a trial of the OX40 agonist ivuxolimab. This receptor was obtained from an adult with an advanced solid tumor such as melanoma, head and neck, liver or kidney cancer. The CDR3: CASSYSTNTEAFF. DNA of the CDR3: TGTGCCAGCAGTTACTCGACGAACACTGAAGCTTTCTTT.